The 9 T cell receptor beta chains presented below share a single source sample, sequenced in a study of T cell responses to AZD1222 COVID-19 vaccine. Generated by immunoSEQ multiplex PCR, the TCRdb table keeps only in-frame clones and is missing some. The sample has 100,000 to 150,000 clones; roughly 89% are singletons. The specimen was peripheral blood, collected on day 0 of MenACWY control vaccination. These receptors were obtained from an adult in good health.

The chain carries TRBV12-3 or TRBV12-4 and TRBJ1-2; no clear D. V was clipped by 3 bases and J by 7 bases, with 12 bases between them. The CDR3 spans 13 residues. The CDR3 DNA follows: TGTGCCAGCAGTTTTAGCGGGTTATTTGGCTACACCTTC. It is translated as CASSFSGLFGYTF.

This clone showed up just a few times. V and J are TRBV1 and TRBJ2-1; the table gives TRBD2 as D, unverified against the DNA. TRBV1 is an annotated pseudogene. This CDR3 spans 17 amino acids. Written as DNA, the CDR3 is TGCACCAGCAGCCAAGTAGCGGGAGGGCCCGGAGTCACTGAGCAGTTCTTC. It codes for CTSSQVAGGPGVTEQFF.

J is TRBJ1-6 and V is TRBV2; D might be TRBD1 (6 bases). The germline gives CDR1 SNHLY, CDR2 FYNNEI. V shed 6 bases and J shed 2 bases, with 11 bases lying between them. This CDR3 comprises 15 residues. The CDR3, as DNA: TGTGCCAGCAGAAAAGCAGGGGCCTATAATTCACCCCTCCACTTT. Translating gives CASRKAGAYNSPLHF. The whole variable domain, remainder taken from reference TRBV2 and TRBJ1-6, is EPEVTQTPSHQVTQMGQEVILRCVPISNHLYFYWYRQILGQKVEFLVSFYNNEISEKSEIFDDQFSVERPDGSNFTLKIRSTKLEDSAMYFCASRKAGAYNSPLHFGNGTRLTVT.

This sequence joins TRBV11-2 and TRBJ2-1; D possibly corresponds to TRBD2 (5 bases). The CDR3 length is 19 residues. V was clipped by 2 bases and J by 3 bases, with 23 bases between them. Germline V gene sequence: CDR1 SGHAT, CDR2 FQNNGV. In DNA, the CDR3 is TGTGCCAGCAGCTTACTAGCCGAGGTGCTTCGGGGAAACTACAATGAGCAGTTCTTC. Translation gives CASSLLAEVLRGNYNEQFF.

The V gene is TRBV10-3, the J gene TRBJ2-1; 8 nucleotides line up with TRBD2. Trimming at V came to 3 bases and at J to 6 bases, leaving 4 bases not matched to a gene. The CDR3 length is 14 residues. Germline CDR1 is ENHRY and CDR2 is SYGVKD. In DNA form, the CDR3 reads TGTGCCATCAGTGACTCCACTAGCGGCAATGAGCAGTTCTTC. Its translation: CAISDSTSGNEQFF.

The chain carries TRBV12-3 or TRBV12-4 and TRBJ1-2; 7 bases are a match to TRBD1. The CDR3 runs to 13 residues. The J segment lost 8 bases and the V segment lost 5 bases, leaving 8 bases of the junction unmatched. CDR3 coding DNA: TGTGCCAGCAGTGGCGACAGGGCGGCCGGCTACACCTTC. Translating it yields CASSGDRAAGYTF.

The V and J genes are TRBV27 and TRBJ1-5; D gene uncertain. Per germline, CDR1 MNHEY and CDR2 SMNVEV (reference sequence). The CDR3 spans 12 residues. V lost 3 bases to trimming and J lost 3 bases, with 3 bases between them. CDR3 protein: CASSFYNQPQHF. The DNA for the CDR3 is TGTGCCAGCAGTTTTTACAATCAGCCCCAGCATTTT.

The J gene is TRBJ2-1, the V gene TRBV24-1, with TRBD2 identical over 7 bases. This CDR3 is built from 14 residues. Trimming took 0 bases from V and 8 from J; bases not matched to a gene: 3. Germline lookup yields CDR1 KGHDR and CDR2 SFDVKD. CDR3 sequence: CATSDLRREHEQFF. The CDR3 nucleotides are TGTGCCACCAGTGATTTGCGGCGGGAGCATGAGCAGTTCTTC.

The rearrangement joins TRBV28 to TRBJ1-5, with 11 nucleotides matching TRBD1. The V and J ends lost 6 bases and 6 bases, in that order; junction bases with no gene match: 4. The CDR3 consists of 14 residues. Looked up from germline, CDR1 is MDHEN and CDR2 is SYDVKM. CDR3 DNA: TGTGCCAGCAGAAGGACAGGGGGCTCTCAGCCCCAGCATTTT. Translated, it gives CASRRTGGSQPQHF. Using reference TRBV28 and TRBJ1-5 for the parts outside the CDR3, the full variable domain is DVKVTQSSRYLVKRTGEKVFLECVQDMDHENMFWYRQDPGLGLRLIYFSYDVKMKEKGDIPEGYSVSREKKERFSLILESASTNQTSMYLCASRRTGGSQPQHFGDGTRLSIL.